This T cell receptor beta chain was found in a study of Graves' ophthalmopathy and Graves' hyperthyroidism. Study-wide background: By definition, stable hyperthyroidism involved no ophthalmopathy within 18 months of follow-up.

Comments on this clonotype: The target antigen is unknown. Compared with germline, one end of the junction differs, possibly owing to a read error.

Exclusion criteria comprised other autoimmune diseases, uncontrolled infections, pregnancy or lactation in patients. Overall study results and limits: Blood also contained most of the expanded thyroid clonotypes above 0.001 frequency.

RNA transcripts yielded amplified TCR beta CDR3 regions. After a first-round RT-PCR with HTBI primers, a second-round multiplex PCR was run. TCRdb itself ran the multiplex PCR reads through MiXCR, one entry per CDR3 protein. The sample has around 1,000,000 distinct CDR3 sequences; 36% are singletons. The germline gives CDR1 MGHDK, CDR2 SYGVNS. This CDR3 comprises 12 residues. The specimen was peripheral blood or thyroid tissue (not recorded which). The V and J genes are TRBV25-1 and TRBJ1-1, with a weak D call TRBD1 (5 bases). This receptor was taken from an adult man with Graves' hyperthyroidism. This CDR3 reads CAQGFGWTEAFF. The CDR3 DNA reads TGCGCCCAGGGTTTTGGGTGGACTGAAGCTTTCTTT.